The rows below give T cell receptor beta chains drawn from one sample of a study of T cell repertoires in cytomegalovirus infection. Antigens of these TCRs are unknown. TCRdb re-called the reads with MiXCR, one entry per CDR3 protein. The sample includes about 500,000 distinct CDR3 sequences, around 35% seen only once; the top ten take 15% to 20%. The sample was cultured PBMCs, taken from culture after CMV antigen stimulation. These receptors all stem from a human donor in good health (CMV status not recorded). Some clones in this sample may be carry-over from other donors' samples. Both conserved end residues are part of each CDR3. A D gene is named only where the DNA matches it firmly. Rows may omit the clone size; those that give it use once, few, many or a size class.

v_gene: TRBV20-1; abundance: NA; j_gene: TRBJ2-7; d_gene: NA; CDR3aa: CSAFHGGYEQYF; CDR3nt: TGCAGTGCTTTTCACGGGGGCTACGAGCAGTACTTC
v_gene: TRBV7-9; abundance: few; j_gene: TRBJ2-1; d_gene: NA; CDR3aa: CASSFPTPQEQFF; CDR3nt: TGTGCCAGCAGCTTCCCCACCCCCCAGGAGCAGTTCTTC
v_gene: TRBV7-2; abundance: many; j_gene: TRBJ1-2; d_gene: TRBD1; CDR3aa: CASSQTRDRGLDGYTF; CDR3nt: TGTGCCAGCAGCCAGACACGGGACAGGGGGCTAGATGGCTACACCTTC
v_gene: TRBV4-1; abundance: NA; j_gene: TRBJ1-2; d_gene: NA; CDR3aa: CASSQADGAFDYGYTF; CDR3nt: TGCGCCAGCAGCCAAGCTGACGGGGCCTTTGACTATGGCTACACCTTC
v_gene: TRBV7-2; abundance: NA; j_gene: TRBJ2-5; d_gene: TRBD2; CDR3aa: CASSDSGITETQYF; CDR3nt: TGTGCCAGCAGTGATAGCGGGATTACGGAGACCCAGTACTTC
v_gene: TRBV4-1; abundance: NA; j_gene: TRBJ2-1; d_gene: NA; CDR3aa: CASSQALTIEQFF; CDR3nt: TGCGCCAGCAGCCAAGCTTTGACGATTGAGCAGTTCTTC
v_gene: TRBV7-7; abundance: NA; j_gene: TRBJ2-3; d_gene: TRBD2; CDR3aa: CASSSGLAGGRQYF; CDR3nt: TGTGCCAGCAGCTCCGGACTAGCGGGAGGAAGGCAGTATTTT
v_gene: TRBV30; abundance: NA; j_gene: TRBJ2-5; d_gene: NA; CDR3aa: CAWASESRETQYF; CDR3nt: TGTGCCTGGGCTAGCGAGAGTAGGGAGACCCAGTACTTC
v_gene: TRBV5-1; abundance: NA; j_gene: TRBJ1-6; d_gene: NA; CDR3aa: CASSPEKLSSYNSPLHF; CDR3nt: TGCGCCAGCAGCCCAGAAAAACTGAGCTCCTATAATTCACCCCTCCACTTT
v_gene: TRBV4-1; abundance: once; j_gene: TRBJ2-5; d_gene: TRBD1; CDR3aa: CASSYPGQKETQYF; CDR3nt: TGCGCCAGCAGCTACCCGGGACAGAAAGAGACCCAGTACTTC
v_gene: TRBV12-3/TRBV12-4; abundance: NA; j_gene: TRBJ2-1; d_gene: TRBD2; CDR3aa: CASTGGAGNEQFF; CDR3nt: TGTGCCAGCACGGGGGGGGCCGGGAATGAGCAGTTCTTC
v_gene: TRBV7-8; abundance: few; j_gene: TRBJ1-5; d_gene: NA; CDR3aa: CASSHRQPGEPQHF; CDR3nt: TGTGCCAGCAGCCACCGACAGCCAGGGGAGCCCCAGCATTTT
v_gene: TRBV12-3/TRBV12-4; abundance: NA; j_gene: TRBJ2-5; d_gene: NA; CDR3aa: CASSLLNRRDKQETQYF; CDR3nt: TGTGCCAGCAGTTTACTGAACCGGCGGGACAAGCAAGAGACCCAGTACTTC
v_gene: TRBV7-9; abundance: NA; j_gene: TRBJ2-1; d_gene: TRBD2; CDR3aa: CASSPRTSGRPQLEQFF; CDR3nt: TGTGCCAGCAGCCCCAGGACTAGCGGGAGGCCCCAGCTTGAGCAGTTCTTC
v_gene: TRBV20-1; abundance: few; j_gene: TRBJ2-7; d_gene: NA; CDR3aa: CSAAGGRSRQRFYEQYF; CDR3nt: TGCAGTGCAGCCGGGGGAAGATCGAGACAGCGGTTCTACGAGCAGTACTTC